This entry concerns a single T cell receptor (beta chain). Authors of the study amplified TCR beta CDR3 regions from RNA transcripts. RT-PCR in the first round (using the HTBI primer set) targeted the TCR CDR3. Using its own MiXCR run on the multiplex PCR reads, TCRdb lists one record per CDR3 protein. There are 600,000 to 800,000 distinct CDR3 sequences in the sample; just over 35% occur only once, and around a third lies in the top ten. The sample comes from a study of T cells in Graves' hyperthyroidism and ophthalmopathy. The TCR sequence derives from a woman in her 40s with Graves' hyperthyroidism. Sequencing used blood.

The CDR3 bases are TGTGCCAGCAGCTTACAGGTGGGGAACTATGGCTACACCTTC. It is translated as CASSLQVGNYGYTF. This chain joins TRBV3-1 and TRBJ1-2, with D tentatively TRBD1 (5 bases). Germline assignment: CDR1 LGHDT and CDR2 YNNKEL (reference sequence). Between the trimmed V and J ends, which lost 5 bases and 2 bases, there was a span of 12 bases. The CDR3 runs 14 residues.